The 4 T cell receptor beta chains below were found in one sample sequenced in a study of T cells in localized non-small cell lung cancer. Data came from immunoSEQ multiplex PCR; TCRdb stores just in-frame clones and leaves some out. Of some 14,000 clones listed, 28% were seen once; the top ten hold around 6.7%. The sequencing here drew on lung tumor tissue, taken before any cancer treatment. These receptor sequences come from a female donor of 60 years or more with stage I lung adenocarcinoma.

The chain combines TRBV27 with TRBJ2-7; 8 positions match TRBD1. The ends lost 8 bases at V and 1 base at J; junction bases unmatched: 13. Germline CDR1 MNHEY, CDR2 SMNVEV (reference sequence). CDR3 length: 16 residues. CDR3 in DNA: TGTGCCAGCCACTTCCAGGGGGCAGTGGAGTCCTACGAGCAGTACTTC. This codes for CASHFQGAVESYEQYF.

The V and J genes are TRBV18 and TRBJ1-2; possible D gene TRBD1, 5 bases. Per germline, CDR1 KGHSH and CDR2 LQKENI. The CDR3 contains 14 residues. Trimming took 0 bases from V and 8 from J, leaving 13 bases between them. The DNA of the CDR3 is TGTGCCAGCTCACCACCGAAAGGGGTTGGAGGCTACACCTTC. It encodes CASSPPKGVGGYTF.

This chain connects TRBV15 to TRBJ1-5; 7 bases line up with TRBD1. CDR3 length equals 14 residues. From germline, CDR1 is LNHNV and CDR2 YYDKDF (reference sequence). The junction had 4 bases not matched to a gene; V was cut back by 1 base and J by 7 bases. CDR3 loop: CATSRVRGRQPQHF. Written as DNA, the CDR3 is TGTGCCACCAGCAGAGTTAGGGGGCGACAGCCCCAGCATTTT.

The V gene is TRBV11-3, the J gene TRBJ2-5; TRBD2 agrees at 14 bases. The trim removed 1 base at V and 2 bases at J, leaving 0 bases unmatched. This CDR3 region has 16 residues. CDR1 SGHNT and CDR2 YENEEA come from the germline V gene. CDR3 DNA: TGTGCCAGCAGCTTAGGACTAGCGGGAGGGCAAGAGACCCAGTACTTC. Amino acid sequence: CASSLGLAGGQETQYF.